This TCR beta chain was recorded in a study of monozygotic twins with inflammatory bowel disease. TCRdb reprocessed the 5' RACE reads and stores each CDR3 protein as one record, lacking DNA. The table counts over 150,000 distinct CDR3 sequences; 2.4% lies in the top ten. The length of the CDR3 is 15 residues. CDR1 and CDR2 (germline): LGHNA, YSLEER. The receptor was derived from a human donor with ulcerative colitis or Crohn's disease, or a healthy co-twin of an affected twin (not recorded which). Sequencing was carried out using blood. This sequence joins TRBV4-3 and TRBJ2-1. This CDR3 is CASSQDLTATNEQFF.